These T cell receptor beta chains were read from a single sample in a study of blood T cell repertoires in COVID-19. The protocol was immunoSEQ multiplex PCR, while the TCRdb copy is restricted to in-frame clones and leaves out a portion. Of 450,000 to 500,000 clones in the sample, approximately 85% are singletons; the top ten hold approximately 2.9%. Input material: peripheral blood. All receptors come from a human donor in a cohort sampled during active COVID-19. Both conserved end residues are part of each CDR3. Fields, in order: V gene, D gene, J gene, clone size, CDR3 protein, CDR3 DNA. D genes are given only for firm matches. Expanded clones are given a class, and other clones once, few, many or no size at all.

v_call: TRBV19
d_call: TRBD2
j_call: TRBJ2-1
clone_size: .
cdr3_aa: CASSIKRGLAGGDEQFF
cdr3_nt: TGTGCCAGTAGTATCAAAAGGGGACTAGCGGGGGGGGATGAGCAGTTCTTC

v_call: TRBV11-2
d_call: .
j_call: TRBJ1-3
clone_size: once
cdr3_aa: CASSLQGNTIYF
cdr3_nt: TGTGCCAGCAGCTTACAGGGGAACACCATATATTTT

v_call: TRBV5-8
d_call: TRBD2
j_call: TRBJ2-3
clone_size: .
cdr3_aa: CASKQIVWAGGGPDTQYF
cdr3_nt: TGTGCCAGCAAGCAAATAGTTTGGGCGGGAGGGGGCCCAGATACGCAGTATTTT

v_call: TRBV19
d_call: .
j_call: TRBJ2-6
clone_size: .
cdr3_aa: CASSFAGSGANVLTF
cdr3_nt: TGTGCCAGTAGTTTCGCAGGGTCTGGGGCCAACGTCCTGACTTTC

v_call: TRBV6-5
d_call: .
j_call: TRBJ1-1
clone_size: .
cdr3_aa: CASRDLNTEAFF
cdr3_nt: TGTGCCAGCAGGGACTTGAACACTGAAGCTTTCTTT

v_call: TRBV6-1
d_call: .
j_call: TRBJ2-7
clone_size: .
cdr3_aa: CASSEALGGLPYEQYF
cdr3_nt: TGTGCCAGCAGTGAAGCGCTAGGAGGACTCCCCTACGAGCAGTACTTC

v_call: TRBV4-1
d_call: TRBD2
j_call: TRBJ2-3
clone_size: .
cdr3_aa: CASSLTSADGTDTQYF
cdr3_nt: TGCGCCAGCAGCCTGACTAGCGCAGACGGGACAGATACGCAGTATTTT

v_call: TRBV19
d_call: TRBD1
j_call: TRBJ2-5
clone_size: .
cdr3_aa: CASRGQGRQTQYF
cdr3_nt: TGTGCCAGTAGAGGACAGGGTAGGCAGACCCAGTACTTC

v_call: TRBV27
d_call: .
j_call: TRBJ1-3
clone_size: once
cdr3_aa: CASSPRTAGNTIYF
cdr3_nt: TGTGCCAGCAGTCCACGCACAGCTGGAAACACCATATATTTT

v_call: TRBV24-1
d_call: .
j_call: TRBJ1-5
clone_size: .
cdr3_aa: CATSDYGQQPQHF
cdr3_nt: TGTGCCACCAGTGATTATGGACAGCAGCCCCAGCATTTT

v_call: TRBV7-8
d_call: TRBD1
j_call: TRBJ2-7
clone_size: once
cdr3_aa: CASSFRGGNYEQYF
cdr3_nt: TGTGCCAGCAGCTTCCGAGGGGGCAACTACGAGCAGTACTTC

v_call: TRBV30
d_call: .
j_call: TRBJ2-5
clone_size: .
cdr3_aa: CAWRMGGTQYF
cdr3_nt: TGTGCCTGGAGAATGGGAGGGACCCAGTACTTC

v_call: TRBV6-5
d_call: .
j_call: TRBJ1-4
clone_size: .
cdr3_aa: CASSYSYTGRTEKLFF
cdr3_nt: TGTGCCAGCAGTTACTCGTATACAGGACGGACGGAAAAACTGTTTTTT

v_call: TRBV7-2
d_call: .
j_call: TRBJ2-7
clone_size: .
cdr3_aa: CASSLGAYEQYF
cdr3_nt: TGTGCCAGCAGCTTGGGGGCTTACGAGCAGTACTTC

v_call: TRBV6-6
d_call: TRBD1
j_call: TRBJ1-2
clone_size: .
cdr3_aa: CASIPSDRGDNYGYTF
cdr3_nt: TGTGCCAGCATTCCATCTGACAGGGGCGACAACTATGGCTACACCTTC

v_call: TRBV27
d_call: .
j_call: TRBJ2-6
clone_size: few
cdr3_aa: CASKPTGANVLTF
cdr3_nt: TGTGCCAGCAAGCCCACTGGGGCCAACGTCCTGACTTTC

v_call: TRBV11-2
d_call: .
j_call: TRBJ2-5
clone_size: .
cdr3_aa: CASSLGRQETQYF
cdr3_nt: TGTGCCAGCAGCTTAGGGCGGCAAGAGACCCAGTACTTC

v_call: TRBV27
d_call: .
j_call: TRBJ1-5
clone_size: .
cdr3_aa: CASSLIRGAGQPQHF
cdr3_nt: TGTGCCAGCAGTTTGATCCGGGGGGCTGGACAGCCCCAGCATTTT

v_call: TRBV6-1
d_call: TRBD1
j_call: TRBJ2-4
clone_size: .
cdr3_aa: CASSEGQVRGNIQYF
cdr3_nt: TGTGCCAGCAGTGAGGGACAGGTTCGGGGTAACATTCAGTACTTC

v_call: TRBV30
d_call: TRBD1
j_call: TRBJ1-2
clone_size: .
cdr3_aa: CAWSKGQLFYGYTF
cdr3_nt: TGTGCCTGGAGTAAGGGACAGCTATTCTATGGCTACACCTTC

v_call: TRBV6-2/TRBV6-3
d_call: TRBD1
j_call: TRBJ1-1
clone_size: .
cdr3_aa: CASSRPRDRGNTEAFF
cdr3_nt: TGTGCCAGCAGTCGACCCCGGGACAGGGGCAACACTGAAGCTTTCTTT

v_call: TRBV5-4
d_call: TRBD2
j_call: TRBJ2-1
clone_size: .
cdr3_aa: CASSFQLAGANEQFF
cdr3_nt: TGTGCCAGCAGCTTTCAACTAGCGGGAGCGAATGAGCAGTTCTTC

v_call: TRBV11-2
d_call: TRBD2
j_call: TRBJ2-1
clone_size: .
cdr3_aa: CASSRSGSNEQFF
cdr3_nt: TGTGCCAGCAGCCGTAGCGGGAGCAATGAGCAGTTCTTC

v_call: TRBV29-1
d_call: .
j_call: TRBJ2-1
clone_size: .
cdr3_aa: CSVEVGGEQFF
cdr3_nt: TGCAGCGTTGAAGTAGGAGGGGAGCAGTTCTTC

v_call: TRBV7-6
d_call: TRBD1
j_call: TRBJ2-2
clone_size: .
cdr3_aa: CASSLAPRGITGELFF
cdr3_nt: TGTGCCAGCAGCTTAGCCCCCAGGGGGATCACCGGGGAGCTGTTTTTT

v_call: TRBV7-3
d_call: .
j_call: TRBJ2-6
clone_size: .
cdr3_aa: CASSPSGANVLTF
cdr3_nt: TGTGCCAGCAGCCCCTCCGGGGCCAACGTCCTGACTTTC

v_call: TRBV28
d_call: .
j_call: TRBJ1-5
clone_size: many
cdr3_aa: CASSTREGNQPQHF
cdr3_nt: TGTGCCAGCAGCACCAGGGAGGGCAATCAGCCCCAGCATTTT

v_call: TRBV3-1/TRBV3-2
d_call: .
j_call: TRBJ2-7
clone_size: .
cdr3_aa: CASSQDKSGLWDEQYF
cdr3_nt: TGTGCCAGCAGCCAAGATAAGTCGGGACTTTGGGACGAGCAGTACTTC

v_call: TRBV5-1
d_call: TRBD1
j_call: TRBJ2-5
clone_size: few
cdr3_aa: CASSTSPGTGTETQYF
cdr3_nt: TGCGCCAGCAGCACGAGTCCCGGGACAGGGACGGAGACCCAGTACTTC

v_call: TRBV30
d_call: .
j_call: TRBJ1-5
clone_size: few
cdr3_aa: CAWSVEAQPQHF
cdr3_nt: TGTGCCTGGAGTGTAGAAGCTCAGCCCCAGCATTTT

v_call: TRBV28
d_call: .
j_call: TRBJ2-4
clone_size: .
cdr3_aa: CASSFPGHLAKNIQYF
cdr3_nt: TGTGCCAGCAGTTTCCCGGGACACCTAGCCAAAAACATTCAGTACTTC

v_call: TRBV30
d_call: TRBD2
j_call: TRBJ2-4
clone_size: .
cdr3_aa: CAWSVREAYYFNIQYF
cdr3_nt: TGTGCCTGGAGTGTACGGGAGGCGTATTACTTTAACATTCAGTACTTC

v_call: TRBV5-1
d_call: .
j_call: TRBJ2-2
clone_size: .
cdr3_aa: CASSQATNTGELFF
cdr3_nt: TGCGCCAGCAGCCAGGCTACAAACACCGGGGAGCTGTTTTTT

v_call: TRBV28
d_call: .
j_call: TRBJ1-4
clone_size: .
cdr3_aa: CAGGGATNEKLFF
cdr3_nt: TGTGCCGGAGGAGGTGCAACTAATGAAAAACTGTTTTTT

v_call: TRBV28
d_call: .
j_call: TRBJ1-1
clone_size: .
cdr3_aa: CASVGQNTEAFF
cdr3_nt: TGTGCCAGCGTGGGACAGAACACTGAAGCTTTCTTT

v_call: TRBV30
d_call: .
j_call: TRBJ1-1
clone_size: .
cdr3_aa: CAWSKDFLRTEAFF
cdr3_nt: TGTGCCTGGAGTAAAGATTTCCTGAGGACTGAAGCTTTCTTT

v_call: TRBV2
d_call: .
j_call: TRBJ2-2
clone_size: .
cdr3_aa: CASSQSSQDTGELFF
cdr3_nt: TGTGCCAGCAGTCAAAGCTCACAGGACACCGGGGAGCTGTTTTTT

v_call: TRBV5-1
d_call: TRBD1
j_call: TRBJ1-1
clone_size: .
cdr3_aa: CASSVQGATDMNTEAFF
cdr3_nt: TGCGCCAGCAGCGTACAGGGGGCGACCGACATGAACACTGAAGCTTTCTTT

v_call: TRBV30
d_call: .
j_call: TRBJ1-2
clone_size: .
cdr3_aa: CAWSVSYGYTF
cdr3_nt: TGTGCCTGGAGTGTATCTTATGGCTACACCTTC

v_call: TRBV14
d_call: .
j_call: TRBJ1-6
clone_size: .
cdr3_aa: CASSQDRGMDSPLHF
cdr3_nt: TGTGCCAGCAGCCAAGATAGGGGCATGGATTCACCCCTCCACTTT

v_call: TRBV7-9
d_call: TRBD1
j_call: TRBJ2-5
clone_size: few
cdr3_aa: CASSTTQGAGETQYF
cdr3_nt: TGTGCCAGCAGCACGACACAGGGGGCCGGGGAGACCCAGTACTTC

v_call: TRBV18
d_call: TRBD2
j_call: TRBJ2-3
clone_size: .
cdr3_aa: CASSPTSGFGTDTQYF
cdr3_nt: TGTGCCAGCTCACCGACTAGCGGATTCGGCACAGATACGCAGTATTTT

v_call: TRBV30
d_call: .
j_call: TRBJ2-2
clone_size: .
cdr3_aa: CAWTSGQLNTGELFF
cdr3_nt: TGTGCCTGGACCTCCGGACAGCTGAACACCGGGGAGCTGTTTTTT

v_call: TRBV18
d_call: TRBD2
j_call: TRBJ2-7
clone_size: .
cdr3_aa: CASSPGTSGSIGREQYF
cdr3_nt: TGTGCCAGCTCACCAGGGACTAGCGGGAGTATTGGTCGCGAGCAGTACTTC

v_call: TRBV3-1/TRBV3-2
d_call: .
j_call: TRBJ2-1
clone_size: .
cdr3_aa: CASSPRTGLNNEQFF
cdr3_nt: TGTGCCAGCAGCCCACGGACTGGATTAAACAATGAGCAGTTCTTC

v_call: TRBV6-5
d_call: TRBD2
j_call: TRBJ2-1
clone_size: once
cdr3_aa: CASTQGLAVYNEQFF
cdr3_nt: TGTGCCAGCACCCAGGGACTAGCGGTATACAATGAGCAGTTCTTC

v_call: TRBV18
d_call: .
j_call: TRBJ1-1
clone_size: few
cdr3_aa: CASSPPNRAGGAFF
cdr3_nt: TGTGCCAGCTCACCTCCGAACAGAGCCGGTGGAGCTTTCTTT

v_call: TRBV30
d_call: TRBD2
j_call: TRBJ2-1
clone_size: .
cdr3_aa: CAWSSGGYNEQFF
cdr3_nt: TGTGCCTGGAGTAGCGGGGGTTACAATGAGCAGTTCTTC